This T cell receptor (beta chain) appears in the sequencing data of a study of T cell repertoires in cytomegalovirus infection. The overall study: Recently described HLA-C-restricted plus well-studied HLA-B-restricted CMV epitopes were used.

This clonotype turned up a few times. Antigen unknown. CDR1 MNHEY and CDR2 SVGAGI come from the germline V gene. The V and J ends lost 5 bases and 3 bases respectively, with 11 bases between them. CDR3 length: 15 amino acids. MiXCR, run by TCRdb on the reads, gives a single entry per CDR3 protein. The table lists roughly 920,000 distinct CDR3 sequences, around 31% of them singletons. This specimen consisted of cultured CD8+ T cells from PBMCs, obtained from culture after CMV antigen stimulation. The sequence was collected from a human donor in good health (CMV status not recorded). Some clones in this sample may be carry-over from other donors' samples. This chain joins TRBV6-5 and TRBJ2-6; D may correspond to TRBD1 or TRBD2 (5 bases each). CDR3 bases: TGTGCCAGCAGTAGAGGGGCAGGTGGGGCCAACGTCCTGACTTTC. It specifies CASSRGAGGANVLTF.